This T cell receptor beta chain was sequenced in a study of shared clonotypes between healthy human individuals. The CDR3 sequence is 22 residues long. From germline, CDR1 is LNHNV and CDR2 YYDKDF (reference sequence). Between the trimmed V and J ends, which lost 5 bases and 4 bases, there was a span of 35 bases. The table came from immunoSEQ multiplex PCR; TCRdb's copy has only in-frame clones and leaves some out. The repertoire consists of some 2,500,000 clones, with roughly 93% occurring once and the leading ten covering 0.35% to 0.45%. Study results and caveats: Across subsets, estimated richness was generally greater for naive than for memory populations.

Comment on this clone: Its antigen is as yet unknown.

The chain joins TRBV15 to TRBJ2-2; D unclear. The origin of this receptor is a man aged 18 to 35 in good health. Some clones in this sample may be carry-over from other donors' samples. Sample: naive CD4+ T cells from PBMCs. The subset: CD45RA+ positively selected. The CDR3 DNA sequence: TGTGCCACCAGCGAAAAACGGATTCCGGGCGTGGTGGTACTTCGTGGCACCGGGGAGCTGTTTTTT. Amino acids: CATSEKRIPGVVVLRGTGELFF.